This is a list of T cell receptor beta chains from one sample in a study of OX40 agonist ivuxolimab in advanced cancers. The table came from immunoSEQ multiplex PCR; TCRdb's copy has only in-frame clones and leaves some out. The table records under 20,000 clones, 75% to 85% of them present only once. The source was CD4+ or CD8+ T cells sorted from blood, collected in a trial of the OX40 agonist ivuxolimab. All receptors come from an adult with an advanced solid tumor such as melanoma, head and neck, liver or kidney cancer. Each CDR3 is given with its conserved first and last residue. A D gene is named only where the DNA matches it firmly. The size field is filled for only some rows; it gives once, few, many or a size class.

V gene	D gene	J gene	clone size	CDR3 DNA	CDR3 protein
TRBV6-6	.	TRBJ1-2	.	TGTGCCAGCAGTCCTACACAGCGGGGCGGCTACACCTTC	CASSPTQRGGYTF
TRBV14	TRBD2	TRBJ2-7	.	TGTGCCAGCAGCCAAGAGCGGAGGACTAGCGGGGGGTCGTACGAGCAGTACTTC	CASSQERRTSGGSYEQYF
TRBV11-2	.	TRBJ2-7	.	TGTGCCAGCAGCCAAGCATCGGGAGTCTACGAGCAGTACTTC	CASSQASGVYEQYF
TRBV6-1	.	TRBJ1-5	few	TGTGCCAGCAGTGAAGGCCCTGGGCAGCCCCAGCATTTT	CASSEGPGQPQHF
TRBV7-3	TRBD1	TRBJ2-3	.	TGTGCCAGCAGCTCCGCGACAGGGCGCACAGATACGCAGTATTTT	CASSSATGRTDTQYF
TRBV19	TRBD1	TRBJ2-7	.	TGTGCCAGTGGGGACAGGGGGAAGACCTACGAGCAGTACTTC	CASGDRGKTYEQYF
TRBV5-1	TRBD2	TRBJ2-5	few	TGCGCCAGCAGCTTGGGGACTAGCGGGGATAGCGAGACCCAGTACTTC	CASSLGTSGDSETQYF
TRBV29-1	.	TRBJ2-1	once	TGCAGCGTTGGCGAGGGCAGGAAAAATGAGCAGTTCTTC	CSVGEGRKNEQFF
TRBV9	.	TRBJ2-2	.	TGTGCCAGCAGCGGGGGGAAAAGGGTCCCCGGGGAGCTGTTTTTT	CASSGGKRVPGELFF
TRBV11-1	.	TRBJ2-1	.	TGTGCCAGCAGCTTGGCGGGGCGTAACAATGAGCAGTTCTTC	CASSLAGRNNEQFF
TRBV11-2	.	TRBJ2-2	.	TGTGCCAGCAGCCGCAGGGGGAACACCGGGGAGCTGTTTTTT	CASSRRGNTGELFF
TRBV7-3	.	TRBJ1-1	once	TGTGCCAGCAGCTTAGGGGGATCGAACACTGAAGCTTTCTTT	CASSLGGSNTEAFF
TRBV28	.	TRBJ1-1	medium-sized	TGTGCCAGCATAATTGGCGCGTTAAACACTGAAGCTTTCTTT	CASIIGALNTEAFF
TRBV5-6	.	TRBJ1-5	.	TGTGCCAGCAGCTTGGCTGGCAGGGAGTATAGCAATCAGCCCCAGCATTTT	CASSLAGREYSNQPQHF
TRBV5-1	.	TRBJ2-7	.	TGCGCCAGCAGCTCCGGAGCAGCAACCTACGAGCAGTACTTC	CASSSGAATYEQYF
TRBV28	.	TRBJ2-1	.	TGTGCCAGCAGTTCCCCGGGAGAAAGCTCCGAGCAGTTCTTC	CASSSPGESSEQFF
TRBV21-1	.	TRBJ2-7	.	TGTGCCAGCAGCAATCCCAGGGTCTCTTCGTTCTACGAGCAGTACTTC	CASSNPRVSSFYEQYF
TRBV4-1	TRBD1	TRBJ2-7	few	TGCGCCAGCAGCCAAGGGGCTCCGGGACAGGGTACCCACGAGCAGTACTTC	CASSQGAPGQGTHEQYF
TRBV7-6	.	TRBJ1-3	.	TGTGCCAGCAGCTTAGCCCAGGTCAACTCTGGAAACACCATATATTTT	CASSLAQVNSGNTIYF
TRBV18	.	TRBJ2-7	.	TGTGCCAGCTCACCACCTAAGAACCGCCCCTCCTACGAGCAGTACTTC	CASSPPKNRPSYEQYF
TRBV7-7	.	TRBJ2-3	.	TGTGCTAGCAGCAGAGGACAGAGCACAGATACGCAGTATTTT	CASSRGQSTDTQYF
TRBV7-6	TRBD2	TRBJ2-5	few	TGTGCCAGCAGCCCATGGGAGGGGCAGACCCAGTACTTC	CASSPWEGQTQYF
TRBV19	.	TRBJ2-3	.	TGTGCCAGTAGCCCACCCGGGGTCTTGGGTACGCAGTATTTT	CASSPPGVLGTQYF
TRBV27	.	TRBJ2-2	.	TGTGCCAGCAGACGAATGGCGGTTAACACCGGGGAGCTGTTTTTT	CASRRMAVNTGELFF
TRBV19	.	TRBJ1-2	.	TGTGCCAGTACCCTCAGGGCCGGATTGGACTATGGCTACACCTTC	CASTLRAGLDYGYTF
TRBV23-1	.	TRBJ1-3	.	TGCGCCAGCAGTCAATCGTCCCAGATCGGAAACACCATATATTTT	CASSQSSQIGNTIYF
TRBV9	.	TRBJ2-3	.	TGTGCCAGCAGCCCCTACGGGGGTAGCACAGATACGCAGTATTTT	CASSPYGGSTDTQYF
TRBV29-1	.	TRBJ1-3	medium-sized	TGCAGCGCCAGCTCTGGAAACACCATATATTTT	CSASSGNTIYF
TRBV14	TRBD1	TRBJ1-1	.	TGTGCCAGCAGCCAAAACAGGGGTAAGAACACTGAAGCTTTCTTT	CASSQNRGKNTEAFF
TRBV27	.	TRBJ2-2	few	TGTGCCAGCTATACCTGGACAGCCTCGAACACCGGGGAGCTGTTTTTT	CASYTWTASNTGELFF
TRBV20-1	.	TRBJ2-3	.	TGCAGTGCTAGTCAACATACGCAGTATTTT	CSASQHTQYF
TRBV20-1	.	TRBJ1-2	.	TGCAGTGCTAGTTTAGTAGGTGGCTACACCTTC	CSASLVGGYTF
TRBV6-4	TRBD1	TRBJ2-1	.	TGTGCCAGCAGTCCCCAGGCTACAGGGGTCTACAATGAGCAGTTCTTC	CASSPQATGVYNEQFF
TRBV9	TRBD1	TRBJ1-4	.	TGTGCCAGCAGCGTGGGGACAGGGAATGAAAAACTGTTTTTT	CASSVGTGNEKLFF
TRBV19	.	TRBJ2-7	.	TGTGCCAGTAGTCCCGGGAAATCCTACGAGCAGTACTTC	CASSPGKSYEQYF
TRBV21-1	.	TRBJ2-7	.	TGTGCCAGCAGCAAAGATTGGGTCTACGAGCAGTACTTC	CASSKDWVYEQYF
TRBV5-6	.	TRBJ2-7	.	TGTGCCAGCAGCCCTGTGGGGGACCGGACCTACGAGCAGTACTTC	CASSPVGDRTYEQYF